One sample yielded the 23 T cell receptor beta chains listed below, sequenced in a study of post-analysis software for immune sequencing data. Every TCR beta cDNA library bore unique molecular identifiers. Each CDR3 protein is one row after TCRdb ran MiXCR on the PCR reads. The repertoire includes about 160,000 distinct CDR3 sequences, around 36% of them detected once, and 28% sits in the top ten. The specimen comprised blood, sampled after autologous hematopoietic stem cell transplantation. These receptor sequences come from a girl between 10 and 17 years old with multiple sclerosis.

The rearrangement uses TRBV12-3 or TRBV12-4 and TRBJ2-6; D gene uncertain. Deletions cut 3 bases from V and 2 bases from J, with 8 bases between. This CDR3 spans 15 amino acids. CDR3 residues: CASSLSRAGANVLTF. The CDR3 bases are TGTGCCAGCAGTTTGAGTCGGGCTGGGGCCAACGTCCTGACTTTC.

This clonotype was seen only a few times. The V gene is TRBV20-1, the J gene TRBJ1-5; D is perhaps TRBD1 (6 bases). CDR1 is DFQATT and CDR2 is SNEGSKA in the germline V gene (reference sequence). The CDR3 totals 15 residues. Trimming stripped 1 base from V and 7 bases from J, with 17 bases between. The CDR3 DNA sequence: TGCAGTGCTAGAGCTGGAGGGGGATGGCGCCAGCCCCAGCATTTT. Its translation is CSARAGGGWRQPQHF.

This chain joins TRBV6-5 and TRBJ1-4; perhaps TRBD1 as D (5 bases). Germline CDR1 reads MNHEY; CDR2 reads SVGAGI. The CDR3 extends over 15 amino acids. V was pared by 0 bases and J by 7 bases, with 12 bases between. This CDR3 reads CASSYSAGGTEKLFF. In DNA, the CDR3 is TGTGCCAGCAGTTACTCAGCGGGGGGGACTGAAAAACTGTTTTTT.

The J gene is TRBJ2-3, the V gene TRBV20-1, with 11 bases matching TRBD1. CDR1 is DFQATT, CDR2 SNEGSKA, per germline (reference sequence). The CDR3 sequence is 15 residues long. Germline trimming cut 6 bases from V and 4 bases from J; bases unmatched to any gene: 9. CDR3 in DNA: TGCAGTGCAACGGACAGGGGGCAGCCCCCAGATACGCAGTATTTT. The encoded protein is CSATDRGQPPDTQYF.

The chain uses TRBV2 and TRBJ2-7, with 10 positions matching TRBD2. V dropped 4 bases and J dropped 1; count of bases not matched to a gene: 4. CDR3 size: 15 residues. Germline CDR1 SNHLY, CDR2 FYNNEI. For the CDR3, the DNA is TGTGCCAGCAGTGGGGGGACTAGCGCGTCCTACGAGCAGTACTTC. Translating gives CASSGGTSASYEQYF.

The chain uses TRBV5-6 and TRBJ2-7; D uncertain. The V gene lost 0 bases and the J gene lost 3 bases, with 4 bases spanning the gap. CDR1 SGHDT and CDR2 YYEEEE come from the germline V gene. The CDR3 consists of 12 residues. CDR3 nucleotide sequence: TGTGCCAGCAGCTTGGGATACTACGAGCAGTACTTC. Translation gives CASSLGYYEQYF.

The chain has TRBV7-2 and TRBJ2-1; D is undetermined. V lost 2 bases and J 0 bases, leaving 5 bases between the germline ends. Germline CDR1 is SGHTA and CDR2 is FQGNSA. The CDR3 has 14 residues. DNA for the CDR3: TGTGCCAGCAGCTTACCGGGCTCCTACAATGAGCAGTTCTTC. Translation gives CASSLPGSYNEQFF.

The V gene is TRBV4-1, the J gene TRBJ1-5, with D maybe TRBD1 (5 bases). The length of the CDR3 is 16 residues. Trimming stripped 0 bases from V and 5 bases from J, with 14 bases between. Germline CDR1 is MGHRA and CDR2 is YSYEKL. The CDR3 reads CASSQDPETGDQPQHF. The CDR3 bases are TGCGCCAGCAGCCAAGATCCAGAGACGGGGGATCAGCCCCAGCATTTT.

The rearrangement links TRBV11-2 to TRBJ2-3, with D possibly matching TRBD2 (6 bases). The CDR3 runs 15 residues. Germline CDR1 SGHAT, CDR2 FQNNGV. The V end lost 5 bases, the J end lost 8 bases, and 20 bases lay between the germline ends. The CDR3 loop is CASSPHFVAAGTQYF. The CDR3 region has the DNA TGTGCCAGCAGCCCGCACTTTGTAGCGGCAGGTACGCAGTATTTT.

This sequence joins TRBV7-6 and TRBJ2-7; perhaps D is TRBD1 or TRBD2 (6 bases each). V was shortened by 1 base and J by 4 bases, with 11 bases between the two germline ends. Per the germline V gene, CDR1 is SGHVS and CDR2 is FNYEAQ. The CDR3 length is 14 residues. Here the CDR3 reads CASSLDQGRYEQYF. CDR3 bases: TGTGCCAGCAGCTTAGATCAGGGGAGGTACGAGCAGTACTTC.

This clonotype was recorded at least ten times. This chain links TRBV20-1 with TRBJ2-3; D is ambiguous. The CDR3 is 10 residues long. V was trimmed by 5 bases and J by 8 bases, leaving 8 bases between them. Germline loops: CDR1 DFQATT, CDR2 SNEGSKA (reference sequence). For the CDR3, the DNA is TGCAGTGCTCTATCCATTACGCAGTATTTT. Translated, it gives CSALSITQYF.

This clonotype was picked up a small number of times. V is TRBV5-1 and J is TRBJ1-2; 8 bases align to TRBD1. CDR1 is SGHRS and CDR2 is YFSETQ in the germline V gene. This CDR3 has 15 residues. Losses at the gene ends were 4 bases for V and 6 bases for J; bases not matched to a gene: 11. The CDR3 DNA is TGCGCCAGCAGCACCCGACAGGGGTCGCTTAATGGCTACACCTTC. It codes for CASSTRQGSLNGYTF.

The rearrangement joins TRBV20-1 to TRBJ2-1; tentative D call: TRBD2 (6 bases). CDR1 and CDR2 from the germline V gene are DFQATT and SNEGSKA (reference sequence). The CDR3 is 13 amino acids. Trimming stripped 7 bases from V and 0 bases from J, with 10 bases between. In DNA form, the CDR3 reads TGCAGTGTTGACGGGAGCTCCTACAATGAGCAGTTCTTC. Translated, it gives CSVDGSSYNEQFF.

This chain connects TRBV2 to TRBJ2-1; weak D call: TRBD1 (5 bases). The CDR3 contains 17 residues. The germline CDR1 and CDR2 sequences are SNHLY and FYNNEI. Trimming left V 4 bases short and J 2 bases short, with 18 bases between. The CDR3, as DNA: TGTGCCAGCAGTGCCCCTCTTAACAGGAGCCCCTACAATGAGCAGTTCTTC. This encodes CASSAPLNRSPYNEQFF.

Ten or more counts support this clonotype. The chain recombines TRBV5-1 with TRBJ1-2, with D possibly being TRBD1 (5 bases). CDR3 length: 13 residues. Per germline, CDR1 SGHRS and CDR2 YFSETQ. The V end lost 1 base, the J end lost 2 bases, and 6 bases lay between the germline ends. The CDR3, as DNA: TGCGCCAGCAGCTTGCCAGGGAACTATGGCTACACCTTC. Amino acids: CASSLPGNYGYTF.

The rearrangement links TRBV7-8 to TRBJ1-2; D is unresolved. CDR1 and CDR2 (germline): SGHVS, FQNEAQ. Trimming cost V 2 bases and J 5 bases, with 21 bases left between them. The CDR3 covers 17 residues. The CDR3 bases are TGTGCCAGCAGCTTAAGAACCCGACACGTTCTTGATTATGGCTACACCTTC. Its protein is CASSLRTRHVLDYGYTF.

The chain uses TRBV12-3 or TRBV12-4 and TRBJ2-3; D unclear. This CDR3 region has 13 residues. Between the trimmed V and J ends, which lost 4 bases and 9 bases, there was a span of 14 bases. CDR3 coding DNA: TGTGCCAGCAGTTCCCCCCCGGACCAGACGCAGTATTTT. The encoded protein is CASSSPPDQTQYF.

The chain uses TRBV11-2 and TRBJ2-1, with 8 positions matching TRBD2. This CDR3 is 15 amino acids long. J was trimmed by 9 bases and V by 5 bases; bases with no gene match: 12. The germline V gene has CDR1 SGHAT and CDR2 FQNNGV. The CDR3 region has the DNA TGTGCCAGCAGCCTGACTAGCGTGGGGGAGAGTGAGCAGTTCTTC. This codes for CASSLTSVGESEQFF.

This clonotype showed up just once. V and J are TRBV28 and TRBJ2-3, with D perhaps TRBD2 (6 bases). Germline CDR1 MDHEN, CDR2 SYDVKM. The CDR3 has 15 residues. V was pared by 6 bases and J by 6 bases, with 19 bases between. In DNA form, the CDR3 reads TGTGCCAGCAGCCGACTCGCGAGGGAGGCGGATACGCAGTATTTT. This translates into CASSRLAREADTQYF.

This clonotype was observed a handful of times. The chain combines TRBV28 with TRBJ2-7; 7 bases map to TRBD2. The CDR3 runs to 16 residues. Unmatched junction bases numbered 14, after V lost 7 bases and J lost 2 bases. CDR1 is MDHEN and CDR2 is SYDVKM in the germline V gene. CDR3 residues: CASNLRGVAVTYEQYF. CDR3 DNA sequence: TGTGCCAGCAACCTACGGGGGGTAGCCGTAACCTACGAGCAGTACTTC.

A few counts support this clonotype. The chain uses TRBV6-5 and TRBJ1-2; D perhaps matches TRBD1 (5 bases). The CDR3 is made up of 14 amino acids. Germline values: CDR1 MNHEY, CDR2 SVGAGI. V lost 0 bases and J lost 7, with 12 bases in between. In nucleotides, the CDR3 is TGTGCCAGCAGTTACTCGTCAGGGAAGGGTGGCTACACCTTC. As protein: CASSYSSGKGGYTF.

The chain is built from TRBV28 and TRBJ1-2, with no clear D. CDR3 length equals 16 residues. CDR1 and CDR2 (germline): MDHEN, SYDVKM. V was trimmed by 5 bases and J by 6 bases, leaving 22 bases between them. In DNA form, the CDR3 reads TGTGCCAGCAGTCCCCCGCCGACGGCGGGGTACCATGGCTACACCTTC. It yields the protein CASSPPPTAGYHGYTF.

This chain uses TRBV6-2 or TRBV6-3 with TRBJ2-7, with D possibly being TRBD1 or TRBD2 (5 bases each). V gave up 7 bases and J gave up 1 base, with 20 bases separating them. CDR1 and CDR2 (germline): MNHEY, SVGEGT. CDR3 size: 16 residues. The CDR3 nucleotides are TGTGCCAGCAACCCAAGCAGCCGGGGCAGGTCCTACGAGCAGTACTTC. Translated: CASNPSSRGRSYEQYF.